What follows are 11 T cell receptor beta chains derived from one specimen sequenced in a study of T-cell memory formation after mild COVID-19. In TCRdb, the 5' RACE reads were re-called with MiXCR into one record per CDR3 protein. The table has 500,000 to 600,000 distinct CDR3 sequences, over 15% seen once. What was sequenced was PBMCs or a T cell subset sorted from them (not recorded which). The receptors originated from an adult woman who had mild COVID-19 (a few samples of this study predate the infection). Cell type and time point are not known.

CDR3 in DNA: TGCGCCAGCAGCCAAGATAGTAGGGGAGCCGGGGAGCTGTTTTTT. It yields the protein CASSQDSRGAGELFF. The chain joins TRBV4-3 to TRBJ2-2; tentatively, D is TRBD1 or TRBD2 (5 bases each). V dropped 0 bases and J dropped 6 bases, with 11 bases sitting between them. This CDR3 has 15 residues. Germline CDR1 is LGHNA and CDR2 is YSLEER.

This rearrangement joins TRBV7-8 to TRBJ2-1; tentative D call: TRBD2 (6 bases). The V gene lost 4 bases and the J gene lost 2 bases, with 12 bases spanning the gap. Germline assignment: CDR1 SGHVS and CDR2 FQNEAQ. The CDR3 sequence is 15 residues long. The CDR3: CASSSPGVPYNEQFF. Written as DNA, the CDR3 is TGTGCCAGCAGCTCCCCGGGAGTGCCCTACAATGAGCAGTTCTTC.

The CDR3 DNA reads TGTGCCAGCAGTTTAGGGTACGGGGTGAACACTGAAGCTTTCTTT. It encodes CASSLGYGVNTEAFF. This chain links TRBV27 with TRBJ1-1, with D unresolved. Germline V gene lookup returns CDR1 MNHEY and CDR2 SMNVEV (reference sequence). V was trimmed by 2 bases and J by 0 bases, leaving 10 bases between them. The CDR3 runs 15 residues.

In its sample, this clonotype was seen a few times. The rearrangement uses TRBV7-9 and TRBJ2-1, with D perhaps given as TRBD1 or TRBD2 (5 bases each). The CDR3 sequence is 14 residues long. Trimming took 5 bases from V and 3 from J, leaving 11 bases between them. From germline, CDR1 is SEHNR and CDR2 FQNEAQ (reference sequence). The CDR3 sequence: CASSPGPRYNEQFF. CDR3 bases: TGTGCCAGCAGCCCGGGACCTCGCTACAATGAGCAGTTCTTC. Full variable domain (remainder filled in from reference TRBV7-9 and TRBJ2-1): DTGVSQNPRHKITKRGQNVTFRCDPISEHNRLYWYRQTLGQGPEFLTYFQNEAQLEKSRLLSDRFSAERPKGSFSTLEIQRTEQGDSAMYLCASSPGPRYNEQFFGPGTRLTVL.

CDR3 region: CASGRGSQPQHF. The CDR3 coding sequence is TGTGCCAGCGGGAGAGGGTCGCAGCCCCAGCATTTT. The gene calls are TRBV7-9 and TRBJ1-5; D unclear. Germline V gene lookup returns CDR1 SEHNR and CDR2 FQNEAQ (reference sequence). This CDR3 contains 12 residues. Trimming removed 8 bases at V and 7 bases at J, with 12 bases between.

The gene calls are TRBV3-1 and TRBJ2-1, with 13 bases that match TRBD2. The CDR3 is 17 amino acids. V lost 1 base, J lost 6 bases, and 6 bases stayed unmatched. Germline V gene lookup returns CDR1 LGHDT and CDR2 YNNKEL (reference sequence). DNA for the CDR3: TGTGCCAGCAGCCAAGGCACGGGACTAGCGGGACCCAATGAGCAGTTCTTC. It translates to CASSQGTGLAGPNEQFF.

The gene calls are TRBV12-3 or TRBV12-4 and TRBJ1-1, with 7 positions matching TRBD1. V was pared by 3 bases and J by 5 bases, with 0 bases of the junction left unmatched. The CDR3 loop spans 12 amino acids. This CDR3 is CASSLGQTEAFF. The CDR3 coding sequence is TGTGCCAGCAGTTTGGGACAGACTGAAGCTTTCTTT.

This clonotype was detected many times. J is TRBJ2-7 and V is TRBV5-6, with 7 bases that match TRBD1. V lost 0 bases to trimming and J lost 5 bases; unmatched junction nucleotides: 2. The CDR3 runs to 13 residues. CDR1 is SGHDT and CDR2 is YYEEEE in the germline V gene. The CDR3 bases are TGTGCCAGCAGCTTGGTAGGGGGCGACGAGCAGTACTTC. Protein product: CASSLVGGDEQYF.

There are many counts of this clonotype. The chain is built from TRBV7-8 and TRBJ1-2; 9 nucleotides match TRBD1. Per the germline V gene, CDR1 is SGHVS and CDR2 is FQNEAQ. V gave up 5 bases and J gave up 2 bases; unmatched junction bases: 9. This CDR3 contains 16 residues. This CDR3 is CASSTWTGEGNYGYTF. CDR3 DNA sequence: TGTGCCAGCAGCACATGGACAGGGGAGGGGAACTATGGCTACACCTTC.

The chain employs TRBV12-3 or TRBV12-4 and TRBJ1-1, with D tentatively TRBD1 (5 bases). The CDR3 spans 13 residues. V lost 5 bases and J 1 base, leaving 8 bases between the germline ends. The CDR3 DNA sequence: TGTGCCAGCAGTAGACAGCAGAACACTGAAGCTTTCTTT. Its protein product is CASSRQQNTEAFF.

This clonotype was counted only a few times. The V gene is TRBV4-3, the J gene TRBJ2-1; TRBD1 matches at 7 bases. Germline CDR1 LGHNA, CDR2 YSLEER. The CDR3 runs to 16 residues. The V and J ends lost 0 bases and 4 bases, in that order; junction bases with no gene match: 6. Written as DNA, the CDR3 is TGCGCCAGCAGCCAAGATTCGAGACAGGGTTACAATGAGCAGTTCTTC. As protein: CASSQDSRQGYNEQFF.